The 8 T cell receptor beta chains below all came from one sample that was sequenced in a study of Graves' ophthalmopathy and Graves' hyperthyroidism. Amplification of TCR beta CDR3 regions used RNA transcripts. Amplification began with first-round RT-PCR using HTBI primers, then second-round multiplex PCR was performed. TCRdb independently ran MiXCR on the multiplex PCR reads; one entry per CDR3 protein. The table records about 620,000 distinct CDR3 sequences, 22% of them present only once. The sequenced material came from peripheral blood. The origin of the receptors is a woman under 30 with stable Graves' hyperthyroidism. Some clones in this sample may be carry-over from other donors' samples.

This chain joins TRBV24-1 and TRBJ2-5, with TRBD2 matching over 7 bases. Germline V lookup: CDR1 KGHDR, CDR2 SFDVKD. The CDR3 has 12 residues. Trimming at V came to 12 bases and at J to 3 bases, leaving 6 bases not matched to a gene. The CDR3 coding sequence is TGTGCCGCCGGGAGGAGCGAAGAGACCCAGTACTTC. Translated: CAAGRSEETQYF.

At least ten counts were recorded for this clonotype. This chain links TRBV12-3 or TRBV12-4 with TRBJ2-3, with D perhaps TRBD2 (6 bases). V was cut by 4 bases and J by 6 bases, with 17 bases left in between. CDR3 length equals 15 residues. DNA for the CDR3: TGTGCCAGCAGTTCCCCGGGACGGGGGAGGGATACGCAGTATTTT. This gives the protein CASSSPGRGRDTQYF.

There are many counts of this clonotype. The chain employs TRBV6-1 and TRBJ1-1, with D possibly TRBD1 on 5 matching bases. The CDR3 contains 14 residues. Germline values: CDR1 MNHNS, CDR2 SASEGT. Trimming pared 8 bases from V and 3 bases from J, leaving 16 bases between. Here the CDR3 DNA reads TGTGCCAGCTGTACCCCAGGGCTGGACACTGAAGCTTTCTTT. Translating it yields CASCTPGLDTEAFF.

The chain joins TRBV20-1 to TRBJ1-2; 11 bases match TRBD1. The CDR3 consists of 16 residues. V shed 5 bases, J shed 4 bases, and the junction held 12 bases outside the gene matches. The germline gives CDR1 DFQATT, CDR2 SNEGSKA (reference sequence). CDR3 residues: CSAALRGTGGSYGYTF. As DNA, the CDR3 is TGCAGTGCTGCACTGAGGGGGACAGGGGGTTCCTATGGCTACACCTTC.

This clonotype was counted only a few times. The chain carries TRBV27 and TRBJ2-5, with D possibly being TRBD2 (6 bases). V lost 8 bases and J lost 0, with 13 bases in between. Germline assignment: CDR1 MNHEY and CDR2 SMNVEV (reference sequence). This CDR3 comprises 14 residues. The CDR3 DNA sequence: TGTGCCAGCTCAACTAGCCTTAACCAAGAGACCCAGTACTTC. This sequence encodes CASSTSLNQETQYF.

This rearrangement joins TRBV10-1 to TRBJ2-5; D remains unclear. Germline CDR1 is WNHNN and CDR2 is SYGVQD (reference sequence). V was shortened by 3 bases and J by 2 bases, with 4 bases between the two germline ends. The CDR3 spans 12 residues. In DNA, the CDR3 is TGCGCCAGCAGTGAAGATCAAGAGACCCAGTACTTC. Translating gives CASSEDQETQYF.

This clonotype was counted a few times. This chain links TRBV5-5 with TRBJ1-5; maybe TRBD1 (5 bases). The CDR3 length is 15 residues. The V gene lost 0 bases and the J gene lost 3 bases, with 10 bases spanning the gap. Germline CDR1 and CDR2: SGHKS and YYEKEE (reference sequence). The CDR3 coding sequence is TGTGCCAGCAGCTTGGTAGACAGTGCCAATCAGCCCCAGCATTTT. This encodes CASSLVDSANQPQHF. Using reference TRBV5-5 and TRBJ1-5 for the parts outside the CDR3, the full variable domain is DAGVTQSPTHLIKTRGQQVTLRCSPISGHKSVSWYQQVLGQGPQFIFQYYEKEERGRGNFPDRFSARQFPNYSSELNVNALLLGDSALYLCASSLVDSANQPQHFGDGTRLSIL.

The J gene is TRBJ2-4, the V gene TRBV5-6; a possible D gene is TRBD1 (5 bases). This CDR3 is built from 17 residues. Trimming took 4 bases from V and 3 from J, leaving 20 bases between them. From germline, CDR1 is SGHDT and CDR2 YYEEEE. The CDR3 coding sequence is TGTGCCAGCAGCCCCCCTGGTGCAGGGTTGGGCAAAAACATTCAGTACTTC. Its protein product is CASSPPGAGLGKNIQYF.